A single sample is the source of the 23 T cell receptor beta chains below, sequenced in a study of cytomegalovirus exposure and HLA in healthy donors. With 60 Vbeta and 13 Jbeta primers, the PCR was carried out. The repertoire was sequenced with immunoSEQ multiplex PCR; TCRdb's copy has only in-frame clones and lacks some. This table has approximately 100,000 clones, just over 70% appearing once. Sequencing was carried out using PBMCs. These receptors all come from a boy between 5 and 17 years old in good health and CMV-seronegative.

This clone has just one count. The chain couples TRBV27 to TRBJ1-1, with TRBD1 identical over 7 bases. Germline V gives CDR1 MNHEY, CDR2 SMNVEV (reference sequence). With 8 bases clipped from V and 5 bases from J, the junction kept 8 bases outside the gene matches. The CDR3 covers 13 residues. The CDR3 reads CASGTGVWTEAFF. The CDR3 coding sequence is TGTGCCAGCGGAACAGGGGTTTGGACTGAAGCTTTCTTT.

This clone was counted a single time. The genes are TRBV5-1 and TRBJ2-2, with TRBD1 matching over 7 bases. The CDR3 has 15 amino acids. V was pared by 2 bases and J by 4 bases, with 5 bases of the junction left unmatched. Germline V gives CDR1 SGHRS, CDR2 YFSETQ. The DNA for the CDR3 is TGCGCCAGCAGCTTTGGGACAGCGTCCACCGGGGAGCTGTTTTTT. Its protein is CASSFGTASTGELFF.

The genes are TRBV13 and TRBJ2-1; TRBD1 matches at 8 bases. From germline, CDR1 is PRHDT and CDR2 FYEKMQ (reference sequence). The V gene end was trimmed by 4 bases and the J gene end by 7 bases; junction bases not matched to a gene: 3. The CDR3 has 13 amino acids. The CDR3 DNA sequence: TGTGCCAGCAGCTCTGACAGGGGAAATGAGCAGTTCTTC. This sequence encodes CASSSDRGNEQFF.

The chain employs TRBV30 and TRBJ1-3; the D gene is possibly TRBD1 (5 bases). Germline V gene lookup returns CDR1 GTSNPN and CDR2 SVGIG (reference sequence). The CDR3 sequence is 15 residues long. Trimming cost V 2 bases and J 0 bases, with 11 bases left between them. The CDR3 protein is CAWSRRGDSGNTIYF. The CDR3 bases are TGTGCCTGGAGTCGGCGGGGGGACTCTGGAAACACCATATATTTT.

This chain joins TRBV13 and TRBJ1-1; TRBD1 might be the D (6 bases). This CDR3 region has 12 residues. Trimming removed 2 bases at V and 10 bases at J, with 11 bases between. Germline V gene lookup returns CDR1 PRHDT and CDR2 FYEKMQ (reference sequence). The CDR3 DNA reads TGTGCCAGCAGCTTACCCTCCAGGGGAGCTTTCTTT. This translates into CASSLPSRGAFF.

This clone turned up a few times. The V call is TRBV5-1, the J call TRBJ1-2; 9 positions match TRBD1. Trimming cost V 3 bases and J 4 bases; bases outside gene matches: 4. There are 14 residues in the CDR3. The germline gives CDR1 SGHRS, CDR2 YFSETQ. CDR3 protein: CASSWGQGGYGYTF. DNA for the CDR3: TGCGCCAGCAGCTGGGGACAGGGCGGCTATGGCTACACCTTC.

This clone appeared once. The chain links TRBV5-6 to TRBJ2-2, with D hard to call. The CDR3 runs 12 residues. Trimming took 0 bases from V and 14 from J, leaving 11 bases between them. CDR1 SGHDT and CDR2 YYEEEE come from the germline V gene. CDR3 sequence: CASSLALNKLFF. DNA for the CDR3: TGTGCCAGCAGCTTGGCTTTAAACAAACTGTTTTTT.

The chain joins TRBV2 to TRBJ2-1; tentatively, D is TRBD2 (6 bases). Germline V lookup: CDR1 SNHLY, CDR2 FYNNEI. The CDR3 has 13 amino acids. V dropped 8 bases and J dropped 0 bases, with 8 bases sitting between them. The CDR3 nucleotides are TGTGCCAGCGGGAGGTACTCCTACAATGAGCAGTTCTTC. Translated, it gives CASGRYSYNEQFF.

The genes are TRBV6-1 and TRBJ2-1; the match to TRBD2 covers 7 bases. The V gene end was trimmed by 3 bases and the J gene end by 8 bases; junction bases not matched to a gene: 7. The CDR3 spans 14 residues. CDR1 MNHNS and CDR2 SASEGT come from the germline V gene. This CDR3 reads CASSEVGGTDEQFF. In DNA form, the CDR3 reads TGTGCCAGCAGTGAGGTGGGGGGGACGGATGAGCAGTTCTTC.

V is TRBV6-5 and J is TRBJ2-7, with 11 bases aligning to TRBD2. Losses at the gene ends were 2 bases for V and 0 bases for J; bases not matched to a gene: 0. The CDR3 spans 15 residues. CDR1 is MNHEY, CDR2 SVGAGI, per germline. CDR3 sequence reads: CASSYTSGSSYEQYF. The CDR3 nucleotides are TGTGCCAGCAGTTACACTAGCGGGAGCTCCTACGAGCAGTACTTC.

The chain uses TRBV29-1 and TRBJ1-5; D is unresolved. Germline V gene lookup returns CDR1 SQVTM and CDR2 ANQGSEA. Trimming left V 4 bases short and J 3 bases short, with 13 bases between. The length of the CDR3 is 14 residues. The CDR3 nucleotides are TGCAGCGTTGGTATGGGAGAATTCAATCAGCCCCAGCATTTT. Its translation is CSVGMGEFNQPQHF.

The chain combines TRBV6-5 with TRBJ2-5; D is undetermined. This CDR3 contains 14 residues. The V gene lost 4 bases and the J gene lost 7 bases, with 16 bases spanning the gap. Germline V CDR1 and CDR2: MNHEY, SVGAGI. CDR3 region: CASSSLWMEWTQYF. The CDR3 nucleotides read TGTGCCAGCAGTTCCTTATGGATGGAGTGGACCCAGTACTTC.

This clone occurred a few times. The chain uses TRBV28 and TRBJ1-5; 7 nucleotides align to TRBD1. Per germline, CDR1 MDHEN and CDR2 SYDVKM. The CDR3 runs to 13 residues. V lost 7 bases and J lost 7; bases outside the gene matches: 7. Written as DNA, the CDR3 is TGTGCCAGCACCCCGACAGGGAACCAGCCCCAGCATTTT. Protein sequence: CASTPTGNQPQHF.

This rearrangement joins TRBV28 to TRBJ2-3; D perhaps matches TRBD2 (7 bases). Per germline, CDR1 MDHEN and CDR2 SYDVKM. Trimming shortened V by 1 base and J by 2 bases, and 13 bases separated the two germline ends. CDR3 size: 16 residues. CDR3 bases: TGTGCCAGCAGTTTATTCGGCGGGGGCTCCACAGATACGCAGTATTTT. This encodes CASSLFGGGSTDTQYF.

The chain uses TRBV13 and TRBJ2-2, with 8 bases matching TRBD1. The V and J ends lost 3 bases and 6 bases, in that order; junction bases with no gene match: 6. This CDR3 contains 15 residues. CDR1 PRHDT and CDR2 FYEKMQ come from the germline V gene (reference sequence). The chain's CDR3 is CASSFRGRGPGELFF. The CDR3 bases are TGTGCCAGCAGCTTCAGGGGGCGCGGGCCCGGGGAGCTGTTTTTT.

The rearrangement links TRBV7-9 to TRBJ1-2; 10 positions match TRBD1. The V segment lost 3 bases and the J segment 8 bases; nucleotides outside the gene matches: 9. Per germline, CDR1 SEHNR and CDR2 FQNEAQ (reference sequence). The CDR3 covers 15 residues. The CDR3 spells CASSLGQGSIGGYTF. Written as DNA, the CDR3 is TGTGCCAGCAGCTTGGGACAGGGGTCGATTGGGGGCTACACCTTC.

This sequence joins TRBV2 and TRBJ2-3; perhaps TRBD1 as D (6 bases). This CDR3 comprises 15 residues. V was clipped by 6 bases and J by 3 bases, with 16 bases between them. Germline values: CDR1 SNHLY, CDR2 FYNNEI. The CDR3 here is CASSSQGKSTDTQYF. In DNA, the CDR3 is TGTGCCAGCAGCTCGCAGGGGAAGTCGACAGATACGCAGTATTTT.

The chain combines TRBV19 with TRBJ2-3, with 8 bases aligning to TRBD2. This CDR3 is built from 14 residues. V was pared by 4 bases and J by 1 base, with 1 base of the junction left unmatched. Per the germline V gene, CDR1 is LNHDA and CDR2 is SQIVND (reference sequence). CDR3 nucleotides: TGTGCCAGTAGTACGACTAGCGGCACAGATACGCAGTATTTT. Encoded protein: CASSTTSGTDTQYF.

The gene calls are TRBV6-1 and TRBJ1-2; D uncertain. The V and J ends lost 0 bases and 4 bases respectively, with 6 bases between them. The germline gives CDR1 MNHNS, CDR2 SASEGT. The CDR3 consists of 13 residues. CDR3 coding DNA: TGTGCCAGCAGTGAAGCCGGCGGCTATGGCTACACCTTC. Amino acid sequence: CASSEAGGYGYTF.

This clone was observed a handful of times. V and J are TRBV19 and TRBJ2-6, with a possible D match to TRBD2 (5 bases). CDR3 size: 16 residues. Trimming took off 3 bases at V and 4 bases at J, with 13 bases between the two ends. Germline loops: CDR1 LNHDA, CDR2 SQIVND (reference sequence). DNA for the CDR3: TGTGCCAGTAGTATCTACTATCTAGCCGGGGCCAACGTCCTGACTTTC. Protein product: CASSIYYLAGANVLTF.

This clone was picked up a small number of times. This chain links TRBV5-1 with TRBJ2-7; D is possibly TRBD2 (6 bases). The length of the CDR3 is 16 residues. Trimming left V 4 bases short and J 3 bases short, with 20 bases between. The germline gives CDR1 SGHRS, CDR2 YFSETQ. The CDR3 loop is CASSGRQGSGNYEQYF. The CDR3 nucleotides read TGCGCCAGCAGCGGTCGTCAGGGTAGCGGAAACTACGAGCAGTACTTC.

In its sample, this clone was seen once. The gene calls are TRBV5-1 and TRBJ1-3, with 11 bases fitting TRBD1. J lost 1 base, V lost 3 bases, and 3 bases had no gene match. This CDR3 is 16 amino acids long. Germline CDR1 SGHRS, CDR2 YFSETQ. CDR3 nucleotides: TGCGCCAGCAGCTCGGACAGGGGGCCTTCTGGAAACACCATATATTTT. It encodes CASSSDRGPSGNTIYF.

This clone showed up just once. The J gene is TRBJ2-5, the V gene TRBV2; TRBD2 might be the D (6 bases). This CDR3 has 14 amino acids. CDR1 and CDR2 from the germline V gene are SNHLY and FYNNEI. Deletions cut 7 bases from V and 4 bases from J, with 16 bases between. The CDR3 region has the DNA TGTGCCAGCACGGGGGAACTAGTCGGAGAGACCCAGTACTTC. Protein sequence: CASTGELVGETQYF.